The clone carrying this T cell receptor beta chain came up once. Amplification used 60 Vbeta primers and 13 Jbeta primers. Method: immunoSEQ multiplex PCR; TCRdb's copy keeps in-frame clones and lacks some. The sample has about 150,000 clones, approximately 83% seen once; the top ten hold approximately 2%. The V gene lost 2 bases and the J gene lost 13 bases, with 15 bases spanning the gap. The CDR3 is made up of 13 amino acids. Germline V gene sequence: CDR1 WSHSY, CDR2 SAAADI. The entry originates in a study of cytomegalovirus exposure and HLA in healthy donors. The genes are TRBV10-2 and TRBJ2-1, with a weak D call TRBD2 (5 bases). The origin of this receptor is a woman in her thirties or forties in good health and CMV-seronegative. The sequencing sample was made of PBMCs. The chain's CDR3 is CASSEITSGCQFF. CDR3 in DNA: TGCGCCAGCAGTGAGATCACTAGTGGGTGTCAGTTCTTC.